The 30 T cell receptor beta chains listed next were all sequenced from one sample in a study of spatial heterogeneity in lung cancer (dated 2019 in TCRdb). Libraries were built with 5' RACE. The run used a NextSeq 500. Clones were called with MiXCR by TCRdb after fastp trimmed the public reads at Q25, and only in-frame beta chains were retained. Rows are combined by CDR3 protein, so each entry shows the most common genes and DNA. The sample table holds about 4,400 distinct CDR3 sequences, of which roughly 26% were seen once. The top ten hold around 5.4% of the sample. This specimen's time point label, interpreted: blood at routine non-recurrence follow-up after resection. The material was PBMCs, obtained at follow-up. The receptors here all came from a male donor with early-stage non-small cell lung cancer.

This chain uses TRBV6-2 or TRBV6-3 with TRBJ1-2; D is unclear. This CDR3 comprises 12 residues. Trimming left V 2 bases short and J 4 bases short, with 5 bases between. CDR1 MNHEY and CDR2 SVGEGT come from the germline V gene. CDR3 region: CASSYTPYGYTF. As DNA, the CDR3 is TGTGCCAGCAGTTACACCCCCTATGGCTACACCTTC.

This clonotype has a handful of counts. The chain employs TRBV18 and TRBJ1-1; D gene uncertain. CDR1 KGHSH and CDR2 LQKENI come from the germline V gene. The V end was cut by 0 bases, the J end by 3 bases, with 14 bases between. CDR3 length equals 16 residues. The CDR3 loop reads CASSPPSSEADTEAFF. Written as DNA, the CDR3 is TGTGCCAGCTCACCACCTTCTTCGGAAGCTGACACTGAAGCTTTCTTT.

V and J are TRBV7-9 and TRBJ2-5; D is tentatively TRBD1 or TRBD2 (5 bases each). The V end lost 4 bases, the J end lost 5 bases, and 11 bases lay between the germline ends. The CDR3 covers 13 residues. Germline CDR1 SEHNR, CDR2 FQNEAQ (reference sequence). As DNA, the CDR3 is TGTGCCAGCAGCTCAACGGGGACGGAGACCCAGTACTTC. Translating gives CASSSTGTETQYF.

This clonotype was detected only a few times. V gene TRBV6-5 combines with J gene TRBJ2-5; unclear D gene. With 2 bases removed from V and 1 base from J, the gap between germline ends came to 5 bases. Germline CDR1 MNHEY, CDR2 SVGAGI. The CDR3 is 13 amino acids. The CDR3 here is CASSYGSQETQYF. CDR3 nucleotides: TGTGCCAGCAGTTACGGGTCCCAAGAGACCCAGTACTTC.

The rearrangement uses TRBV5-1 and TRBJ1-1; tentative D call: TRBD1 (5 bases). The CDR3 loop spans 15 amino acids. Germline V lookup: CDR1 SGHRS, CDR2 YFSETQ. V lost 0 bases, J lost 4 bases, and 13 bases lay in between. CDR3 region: CASSLAPGQGTEAFF. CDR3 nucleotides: TGCGCCAGCAGCTTGGCCCCGGGCCAGGGCACTGAAGCTTTCTTT.

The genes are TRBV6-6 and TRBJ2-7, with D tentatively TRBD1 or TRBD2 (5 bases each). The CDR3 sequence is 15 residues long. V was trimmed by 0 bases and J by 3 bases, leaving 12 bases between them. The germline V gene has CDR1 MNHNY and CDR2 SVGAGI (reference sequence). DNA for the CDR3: TGTGCCAGCAGTTACTCGATGGGGACCCTCTACGAGCAGTACTTC. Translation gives CASSYSMGTLYEQYF.

The CDR3 DNA follows: TGTGCCAGCAGTGTGACTAGCGGGAGGCCGCAAGAGACCCAGTACTTC. Its translation: CASSVTSGRPQETQYF. The chain joins TRBV27 to TRBJ2-5; TRBD2 matches at 13 bases. This CDR3 has 16 amino acids. With V trimmed by 5 bases and J by 2 bases, 5 bases remained unmatched. CDR1 and CDR2 (germline): MNHEY, SMNVEV (reference sequence).

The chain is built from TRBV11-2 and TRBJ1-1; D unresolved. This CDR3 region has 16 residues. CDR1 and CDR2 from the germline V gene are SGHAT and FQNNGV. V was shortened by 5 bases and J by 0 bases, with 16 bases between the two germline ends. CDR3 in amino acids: CASSHVGGWMNTEAFF. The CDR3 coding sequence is TGTGCCAGCAGCCACGTGGGTGGGTGGATGAACACTGAAGCTTTCTTT.

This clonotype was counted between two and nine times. DNA of the CDR3: TGTGCCAGCAGCCAAGTATACAGGGGGCTTCTCTCCTACAATGAGCAGTTCTTC. Encoded protein: CASSQVYRGLLSYNEQFF. The chain employs TRBV14 and TRBJ2-1; the match to TRBD1 covers 9 bases. The junction had 7 bases not matched to a gene; V was cut back by 1 base and J by 0 bases. This CDR3 comprises 18 residues. Germline CDR1 SGHDN, CDR2 FVKESK.

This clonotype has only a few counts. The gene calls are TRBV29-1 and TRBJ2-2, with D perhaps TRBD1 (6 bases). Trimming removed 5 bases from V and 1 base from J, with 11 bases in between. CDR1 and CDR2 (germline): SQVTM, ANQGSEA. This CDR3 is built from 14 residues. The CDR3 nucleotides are TGCAGCGTTCAGGGGAACTTGAACACCGGGGAGCTGTTTTTT. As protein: CSVQGNLNTGELFF.

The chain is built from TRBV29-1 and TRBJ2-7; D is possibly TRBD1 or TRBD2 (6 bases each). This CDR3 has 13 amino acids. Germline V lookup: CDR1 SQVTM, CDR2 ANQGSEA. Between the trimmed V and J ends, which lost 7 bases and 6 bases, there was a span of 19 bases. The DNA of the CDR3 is TGCAGCGCTCTAGGGGGACTTAGGGGCGAGCAGTACTTC. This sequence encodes CSALGGLRGEQYF.

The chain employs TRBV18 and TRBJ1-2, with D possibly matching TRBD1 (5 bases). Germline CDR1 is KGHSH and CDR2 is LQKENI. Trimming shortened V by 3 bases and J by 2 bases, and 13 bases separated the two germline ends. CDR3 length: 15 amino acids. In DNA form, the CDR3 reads TGTGCCAGCTCACCCAACCGACAGACCAACTATGGCTACACCTTC. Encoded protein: CASSPNRQTNYGYTF.

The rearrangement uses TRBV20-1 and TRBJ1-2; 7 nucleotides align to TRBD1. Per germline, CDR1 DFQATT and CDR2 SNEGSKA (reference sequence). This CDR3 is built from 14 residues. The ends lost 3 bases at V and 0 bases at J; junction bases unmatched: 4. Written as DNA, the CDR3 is TGCAGTGCTAGGCGGGACAGTGCTAACTATGGCTACACCTTC. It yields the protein CSARRDSANYGYTF.

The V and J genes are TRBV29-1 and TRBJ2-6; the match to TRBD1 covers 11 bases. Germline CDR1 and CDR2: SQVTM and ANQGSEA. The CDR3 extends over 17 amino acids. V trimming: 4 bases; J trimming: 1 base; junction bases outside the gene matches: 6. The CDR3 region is CSVGGTGGVSGANVLTF. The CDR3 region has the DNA TGCAGCGTTGGAGGGACAGGGGGAGTATCTGGGGCCAACGTCCTGACTTTC. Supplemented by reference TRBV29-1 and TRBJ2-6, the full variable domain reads SAVISQKPSRDICQRGTSLTIQCQVDSQVTMMFWYRQQPGQSLTLIATANQGSEATYESGFVIDKFPISRPNLTFSTLTVSNMSPEDSSIYLCSVGGTGGVSGANVLTFGAGSRLTVL.

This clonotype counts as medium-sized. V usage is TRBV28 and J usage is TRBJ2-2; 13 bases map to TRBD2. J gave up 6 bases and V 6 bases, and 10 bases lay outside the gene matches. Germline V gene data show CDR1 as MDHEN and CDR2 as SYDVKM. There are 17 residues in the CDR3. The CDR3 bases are TGTGCCAGCAGCCCACTAGCGGGAGGGCTCTATGCCGGGGAGCTGTTTTTT. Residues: CASSPLAGGLYAGELFF.

For the CDR3, the DNA is TGTGCCAGCAGCCCTCTGGAGGGAGGGGGTGTTGAGCAGTTCTTC. Amino acids: CASSPLEGGGVEQFF. V usage is TRBV11-3 and J usage is TRBJ2-1; perhaps TRBD2 as D (7 bases). From germline, CDR1 is SGHNT and CDR2 YENEEA. Trimming took off 5 bases at V and 9 bases at J, with 20 bases between the two ends. The length of the CDR3 is 15 residues.

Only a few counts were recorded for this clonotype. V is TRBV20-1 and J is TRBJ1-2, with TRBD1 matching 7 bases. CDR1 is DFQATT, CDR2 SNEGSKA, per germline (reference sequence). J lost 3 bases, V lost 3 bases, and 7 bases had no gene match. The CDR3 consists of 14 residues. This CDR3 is CSAREPQGHYGYTF. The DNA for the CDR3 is TGCAGTGCTAGGGAACCACAGGGGCACTATGGCTACACCTTC.

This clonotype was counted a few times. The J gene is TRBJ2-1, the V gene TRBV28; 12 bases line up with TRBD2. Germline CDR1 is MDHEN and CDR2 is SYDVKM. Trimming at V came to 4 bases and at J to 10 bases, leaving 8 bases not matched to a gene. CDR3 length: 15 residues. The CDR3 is CASSSTSGRMKEQFF. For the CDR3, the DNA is TGTGCCAGCAGTTCGACTAGCGGGAGAATGAAGGAGCAGTTCTTC. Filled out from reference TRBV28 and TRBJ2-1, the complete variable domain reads DVKVTQSSRYLVKRTGEKVFLECVQDMDHENMFWYRQDPGLGLRLIYFSYDVKMKEKGDIPEGYSVSREKKERFSLILESASTNQTSMYLCASSSTSGRMKEQFFGPGTRLTVL.

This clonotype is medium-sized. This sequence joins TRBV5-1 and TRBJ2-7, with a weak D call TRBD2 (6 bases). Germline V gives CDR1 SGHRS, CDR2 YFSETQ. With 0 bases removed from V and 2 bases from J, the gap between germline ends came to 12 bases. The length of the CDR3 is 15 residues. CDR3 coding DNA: TGCGCCAGCAGCTTGGCGGCGGGGCGTACCTACGAGCAGTACTTC. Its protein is CASSLAAGRTYEQYF.

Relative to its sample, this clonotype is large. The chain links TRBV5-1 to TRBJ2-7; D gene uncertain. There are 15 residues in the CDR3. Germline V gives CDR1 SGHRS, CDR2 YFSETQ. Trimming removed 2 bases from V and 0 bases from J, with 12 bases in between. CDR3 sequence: CASSLSTGSSYEQYF. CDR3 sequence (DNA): TGCGCCAGCAGCTTATCGACGGGTAGCTCCTACGAGCAGTACTTC. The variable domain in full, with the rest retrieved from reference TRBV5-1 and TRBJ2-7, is KAGVTQTPRYLIKTRGQQVTLSCSPISGHRSVSWYQQTPGQGLQFLFEYFSETQRNKGNFPGRFSGRQFSNSRSEMNVSTLELGDSALYLCASSLSTGSSYEQYFGPGTRLTVT.

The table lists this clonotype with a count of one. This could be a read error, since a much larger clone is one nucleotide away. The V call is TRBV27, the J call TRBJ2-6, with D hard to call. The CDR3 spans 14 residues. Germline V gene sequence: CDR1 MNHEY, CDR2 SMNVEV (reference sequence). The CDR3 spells CTSSLSAEANVLTF. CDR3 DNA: TGTACCAGCAGTTTATCGGCAGAGGCCAACGTCCTGACTTTC.

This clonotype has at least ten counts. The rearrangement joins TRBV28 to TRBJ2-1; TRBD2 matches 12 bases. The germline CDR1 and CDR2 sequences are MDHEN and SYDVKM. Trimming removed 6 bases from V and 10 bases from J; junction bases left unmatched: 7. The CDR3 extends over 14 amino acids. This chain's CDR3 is CASSPSGRAREQFF. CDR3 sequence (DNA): TGTGCCAGCAGCCCTAGCGGGAGGGCCCGAGAGCAGTTCTTC.

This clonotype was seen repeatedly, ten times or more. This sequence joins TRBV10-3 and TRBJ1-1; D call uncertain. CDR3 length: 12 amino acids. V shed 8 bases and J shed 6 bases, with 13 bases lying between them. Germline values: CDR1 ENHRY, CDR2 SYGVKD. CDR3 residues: CAIGSGIAEAFF. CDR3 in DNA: TGTGCCATCGGTTCGGGGATCGCTGAAGCTTTCTTT.

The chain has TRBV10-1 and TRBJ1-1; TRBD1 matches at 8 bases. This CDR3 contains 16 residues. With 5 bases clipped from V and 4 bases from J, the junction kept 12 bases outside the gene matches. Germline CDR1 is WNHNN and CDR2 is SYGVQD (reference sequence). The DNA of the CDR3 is TGCGCCAGCAGTCCAGGGGGCGCGGGGGTCGCCACTGAAGCTTTCTTT. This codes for CASSPGGAGVATEAFF.

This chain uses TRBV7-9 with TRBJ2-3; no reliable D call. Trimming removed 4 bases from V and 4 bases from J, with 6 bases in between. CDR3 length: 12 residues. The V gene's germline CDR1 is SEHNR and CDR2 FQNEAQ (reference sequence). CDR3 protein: CASSYPADTQYF. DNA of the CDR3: TGTGCCAGCAGCTATCCGGCAGATACGCAGTATTTT. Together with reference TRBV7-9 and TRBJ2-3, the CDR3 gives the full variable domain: DTGVSQNPRHKITKRGQNVTFRCDPISEHNRLYWYRQTLGQGPEFLTYFQNEAQLEKSRLLSDRFSAERPKGSFSTLEIQRTEQGDSAMYLCASSYPADTQYFGPGTRLTVL.

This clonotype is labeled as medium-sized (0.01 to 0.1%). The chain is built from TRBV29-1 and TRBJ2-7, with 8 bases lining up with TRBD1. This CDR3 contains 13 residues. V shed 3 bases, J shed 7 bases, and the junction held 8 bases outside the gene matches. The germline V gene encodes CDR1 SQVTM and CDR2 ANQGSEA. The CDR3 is CSVDGQGGREQYF. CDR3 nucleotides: TGCAGCGTTGATGGACAGGGTGGGCGGGAGCAGTACTTC.

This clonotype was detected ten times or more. The CDR3, as DNA: TGCAGTGCTAGAGTAACAGGGGGCTCTGGAAACACCATATATTTT. Translation gives CSARVTGGSGNTIYF. This chain uses TRBV20-1 with TRBJ1-3, with 8 nucleotides matching TRBD1. The CDR3 covers 15 residues. Losses at the gene ends were 1 base for V and 0 bases for J; bases not matched to a gene: 2. Germline CDR1 reads DFQATT; CDR2 reads SNEGSKA (reference sequence).

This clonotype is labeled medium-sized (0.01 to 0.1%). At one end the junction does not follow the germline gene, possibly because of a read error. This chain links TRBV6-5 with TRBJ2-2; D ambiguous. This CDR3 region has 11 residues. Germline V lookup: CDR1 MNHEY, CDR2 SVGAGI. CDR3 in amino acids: CASSHSGELFF. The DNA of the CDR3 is TGTGCCAGCAGTCACTCCGGGGAGCTGTTTTTT.

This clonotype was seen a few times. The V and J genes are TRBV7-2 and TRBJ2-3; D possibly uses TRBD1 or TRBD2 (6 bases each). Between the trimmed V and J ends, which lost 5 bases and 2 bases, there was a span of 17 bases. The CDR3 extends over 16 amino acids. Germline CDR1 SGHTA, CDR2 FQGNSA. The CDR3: CASSPTGGLPTDTQYF. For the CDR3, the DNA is TGTGCCAGCAGCCCCACTGGGGGGCTCCCCACAGATACGCAGTATTTT. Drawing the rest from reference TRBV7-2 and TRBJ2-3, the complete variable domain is GAGVSQSPSNKVTEKGKDVELRCDPISGHTALYWYRQSLGQGLEFLIYFQGNSAPDKSGLPSDRFSAERTGGSVSTLTIQRTQQEDSAVYLCASSPTGGLPTDTQYFGPGTRLTVL.

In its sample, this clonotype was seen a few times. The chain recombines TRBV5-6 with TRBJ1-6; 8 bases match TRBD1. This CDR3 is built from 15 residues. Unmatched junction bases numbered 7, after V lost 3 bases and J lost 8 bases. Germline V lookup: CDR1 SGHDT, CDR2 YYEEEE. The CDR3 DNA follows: TGTGCCAGCAGCTCGTCGGGACAGGTCTATTCACCCCTCCACTTT. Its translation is CASSSSGQVYSPLHF.